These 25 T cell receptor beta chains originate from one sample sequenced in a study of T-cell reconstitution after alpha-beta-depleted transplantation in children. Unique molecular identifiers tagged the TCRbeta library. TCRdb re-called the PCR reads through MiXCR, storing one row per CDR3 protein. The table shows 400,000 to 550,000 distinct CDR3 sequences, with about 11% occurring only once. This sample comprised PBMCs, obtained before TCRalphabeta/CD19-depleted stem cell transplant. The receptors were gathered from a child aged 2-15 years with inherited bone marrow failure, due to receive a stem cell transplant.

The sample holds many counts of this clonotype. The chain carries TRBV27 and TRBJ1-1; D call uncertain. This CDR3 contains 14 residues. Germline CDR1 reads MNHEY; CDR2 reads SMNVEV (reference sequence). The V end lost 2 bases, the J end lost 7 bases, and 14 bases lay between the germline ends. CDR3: CASSLGGLGNEAFF. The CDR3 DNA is TGTGCCAGCAGTTTAGGCGGATTGGGGAATGAAGCTTTCTTT.

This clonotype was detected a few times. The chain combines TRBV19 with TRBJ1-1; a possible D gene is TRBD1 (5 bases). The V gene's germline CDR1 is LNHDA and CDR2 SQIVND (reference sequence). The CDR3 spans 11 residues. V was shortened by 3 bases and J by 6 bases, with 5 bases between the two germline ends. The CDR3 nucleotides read TGTGCCAGTAGTATGGGGCCTGAAGCTTTCTTT. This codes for CASSMGPEAFF.

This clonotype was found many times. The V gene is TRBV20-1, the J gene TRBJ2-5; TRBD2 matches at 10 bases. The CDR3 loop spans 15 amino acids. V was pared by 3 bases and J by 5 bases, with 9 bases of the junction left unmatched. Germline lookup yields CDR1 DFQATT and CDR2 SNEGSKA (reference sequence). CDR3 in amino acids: CSASGGLAGVETQYF. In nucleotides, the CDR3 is TGCAGTGCTAGTGGGGGGCTAGCGGGAGTGGAGACCCAGTACTTC.

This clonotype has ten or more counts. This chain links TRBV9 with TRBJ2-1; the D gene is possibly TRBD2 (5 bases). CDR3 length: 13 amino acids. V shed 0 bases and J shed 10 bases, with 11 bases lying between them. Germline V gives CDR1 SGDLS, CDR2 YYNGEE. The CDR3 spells CASSVEPPGEQFF. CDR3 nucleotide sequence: TGTGCCAGCAGCGTAGAACCGCCGGGAGAGCAGTTCTTC.

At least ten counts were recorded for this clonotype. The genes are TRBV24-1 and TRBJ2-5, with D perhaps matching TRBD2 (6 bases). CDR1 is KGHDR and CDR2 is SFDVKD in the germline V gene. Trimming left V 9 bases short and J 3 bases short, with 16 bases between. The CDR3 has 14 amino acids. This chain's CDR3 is CATGYAGLEETQYF. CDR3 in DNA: TGTGCCACCGGTTACGCGGGGTTGGAAGAGACCCAGTACTTC.

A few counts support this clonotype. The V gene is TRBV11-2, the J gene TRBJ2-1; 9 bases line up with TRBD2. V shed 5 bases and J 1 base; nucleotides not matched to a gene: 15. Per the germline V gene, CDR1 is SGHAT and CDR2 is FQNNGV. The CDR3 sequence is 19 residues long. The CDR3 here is CASSPRPLGLAISYNEQFF. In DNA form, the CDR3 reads TGTGCCAGCAGCCCCCGCCCGTTAGGACTAGCGATATCCTACAATGAGCAGTTCTTC.

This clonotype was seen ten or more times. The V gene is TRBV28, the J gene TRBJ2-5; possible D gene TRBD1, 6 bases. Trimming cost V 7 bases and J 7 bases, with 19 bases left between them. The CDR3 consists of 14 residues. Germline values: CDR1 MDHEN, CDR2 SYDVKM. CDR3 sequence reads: CASTPDGQSGTQYF. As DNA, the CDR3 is TGTGCCAGCACCCCGGACGGACAGAGCGGGACCCAGTACTTC. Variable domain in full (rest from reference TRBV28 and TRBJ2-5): DVKVTQSSRYLVKRTGEKVFLECVQDMDHENMFWYRQDPGLGLRLIYFSYDVKMKEKGDIPEGYSVSREKKERFSLILESASTNQTSMYLCASTPDGQSGTQYFGPGTRLLVL.

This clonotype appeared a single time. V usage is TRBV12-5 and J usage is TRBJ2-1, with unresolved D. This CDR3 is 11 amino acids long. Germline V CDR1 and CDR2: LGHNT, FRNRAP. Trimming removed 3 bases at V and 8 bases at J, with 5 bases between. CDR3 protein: CASGFNHEQFF. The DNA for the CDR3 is TGTGCTAGTGGTTTCAACCATGAGCAGTTCTTC.

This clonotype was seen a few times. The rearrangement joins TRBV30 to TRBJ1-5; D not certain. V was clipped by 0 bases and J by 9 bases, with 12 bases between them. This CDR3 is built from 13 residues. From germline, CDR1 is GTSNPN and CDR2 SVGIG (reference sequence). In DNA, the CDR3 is TGTGCCTGGAGTGTAACTGATCAGCTGCCCCAGCATTTT. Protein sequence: CAWSVTDQLPQHF. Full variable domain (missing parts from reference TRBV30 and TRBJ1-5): SQTIHQWPATLVQPVGSPLSLECTVEGTSNPNLYWYRQAAGRGLQLLFYSVGIGQISSEVPQNLSASRPQDRQFILSSKKLLLSDSGFYLCAWSVTDQLPQHFGDGTRLSIL.

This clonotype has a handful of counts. CDR3 in DNA: TGTGCCACCAGTGATGGGACTAGCGGGAGCCACAATGAGCAGTTCTTC. It specifies CATSDGTSGSHNEQFF. V is TRBV24-1 and J is TRBJ2-1, with TRBD2 matching over 14 bases. The CDR3 extends over 16 amino acids. Germline assignment: CDR1 KGHDR and CDR2 SFDVKD. V shed 3 bases and J 5 bases; nucleotides not matched to a gene: 2.

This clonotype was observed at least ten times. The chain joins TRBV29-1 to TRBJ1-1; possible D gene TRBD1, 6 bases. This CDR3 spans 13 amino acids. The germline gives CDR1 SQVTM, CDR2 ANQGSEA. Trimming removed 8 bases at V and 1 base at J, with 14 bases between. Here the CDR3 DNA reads TGCAGCCCATCCAGACAGGCGAACACTGAAGCTTTCTTT. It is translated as CSPSRQANTEAFF.

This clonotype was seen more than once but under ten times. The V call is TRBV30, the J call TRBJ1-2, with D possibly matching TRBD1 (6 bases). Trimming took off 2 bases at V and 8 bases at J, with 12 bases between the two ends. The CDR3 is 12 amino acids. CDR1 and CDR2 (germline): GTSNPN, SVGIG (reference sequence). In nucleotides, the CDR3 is TGTGCCTGGAGTTCGGGGGGCCGGGGCTACACCTTC. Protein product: CAWSSGGRGYTF.

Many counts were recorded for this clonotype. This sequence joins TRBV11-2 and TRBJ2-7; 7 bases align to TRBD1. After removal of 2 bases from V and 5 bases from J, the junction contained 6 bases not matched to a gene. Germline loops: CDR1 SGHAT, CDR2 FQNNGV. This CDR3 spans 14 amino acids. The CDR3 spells CASSLTGEPHEQYF. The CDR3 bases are TGTGCCAGCAGCTTAACAGGGGAACCCCACGAGCAGTACTTC.

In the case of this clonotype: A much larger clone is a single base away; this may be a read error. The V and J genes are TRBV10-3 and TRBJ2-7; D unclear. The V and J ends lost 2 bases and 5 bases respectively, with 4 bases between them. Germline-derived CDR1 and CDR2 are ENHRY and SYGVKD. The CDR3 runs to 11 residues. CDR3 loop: CAISEGDEQYF. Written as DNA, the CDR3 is TGTGCCATCAGTGAGGGCGACGAGCAGTACTTC.

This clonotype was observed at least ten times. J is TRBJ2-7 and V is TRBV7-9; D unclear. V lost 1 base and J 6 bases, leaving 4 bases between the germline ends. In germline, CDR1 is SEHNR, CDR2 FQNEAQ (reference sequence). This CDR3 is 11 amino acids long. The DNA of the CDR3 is TGTGCCAGCAGCTTAGATCCCGAGCAGTACTTC. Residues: CASSLDPEQYF.

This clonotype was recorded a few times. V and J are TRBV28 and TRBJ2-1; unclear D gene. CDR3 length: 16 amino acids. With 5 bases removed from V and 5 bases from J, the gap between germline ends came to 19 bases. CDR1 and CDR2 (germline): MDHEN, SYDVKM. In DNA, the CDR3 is TGTGCCAGCAGTCCAGATACTCGCTTCAGGAACAATGAGCAGTTCTTC. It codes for CASSPDTRFRNNEQFF.

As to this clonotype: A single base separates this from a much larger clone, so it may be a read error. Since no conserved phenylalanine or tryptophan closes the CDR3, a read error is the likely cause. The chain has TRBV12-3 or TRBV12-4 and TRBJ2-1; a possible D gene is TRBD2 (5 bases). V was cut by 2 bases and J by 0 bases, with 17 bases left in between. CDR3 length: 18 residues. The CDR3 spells CASSLYRWESSSYNEQFL. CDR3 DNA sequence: TGTGCCAGCAGTTTATATCGGTGGGAGTCGAGCTCCTACAATGAGCAGTTCTTA.

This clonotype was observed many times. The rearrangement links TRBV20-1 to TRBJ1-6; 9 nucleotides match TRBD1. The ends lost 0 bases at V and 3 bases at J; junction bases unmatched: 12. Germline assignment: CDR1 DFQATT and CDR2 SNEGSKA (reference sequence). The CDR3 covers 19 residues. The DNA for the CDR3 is TGCAGTGCTAGAGATCAGGGACAGGGAAGTCTACACTATAATTCACCCCTCCACTTT. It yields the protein CSARDQGQGSLHYNSPLHF.

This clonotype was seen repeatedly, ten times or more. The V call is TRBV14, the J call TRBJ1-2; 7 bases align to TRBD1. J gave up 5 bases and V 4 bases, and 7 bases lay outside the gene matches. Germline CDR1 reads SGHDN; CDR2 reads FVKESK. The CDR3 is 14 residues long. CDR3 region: CASSPGQVLYGYTF. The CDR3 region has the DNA TGTGCCAGCAGCCCAGGACAGGTGCTATATGGCTACACCTTC.

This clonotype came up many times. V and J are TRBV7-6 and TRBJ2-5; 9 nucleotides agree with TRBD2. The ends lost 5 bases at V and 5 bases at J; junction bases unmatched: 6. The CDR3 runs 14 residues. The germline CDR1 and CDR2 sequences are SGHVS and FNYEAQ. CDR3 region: CASSAGGGRETQYF. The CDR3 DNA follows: TGTGCCAGCAGCGCGGGAGGGGGCCGGGAGACCCAGTACTTC.

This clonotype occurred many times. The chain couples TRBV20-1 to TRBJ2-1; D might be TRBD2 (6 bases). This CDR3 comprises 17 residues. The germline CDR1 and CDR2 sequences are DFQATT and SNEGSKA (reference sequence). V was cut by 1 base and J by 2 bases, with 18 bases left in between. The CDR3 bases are TGCAGTGCTAGAGTCGATAAGCGGGCGGATCCCTACAATGAGCAGTTCTTC. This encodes CSARVDKRADPYNEQFF.

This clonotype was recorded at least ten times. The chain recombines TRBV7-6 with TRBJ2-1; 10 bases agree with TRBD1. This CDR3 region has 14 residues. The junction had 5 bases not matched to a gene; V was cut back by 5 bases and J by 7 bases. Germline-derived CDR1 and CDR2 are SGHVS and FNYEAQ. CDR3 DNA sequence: TGTGCCAGCAGCATGGGACAGGGGTGGAATGAGCAGTTCTTC. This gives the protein CASSMGQGWNEQFF.

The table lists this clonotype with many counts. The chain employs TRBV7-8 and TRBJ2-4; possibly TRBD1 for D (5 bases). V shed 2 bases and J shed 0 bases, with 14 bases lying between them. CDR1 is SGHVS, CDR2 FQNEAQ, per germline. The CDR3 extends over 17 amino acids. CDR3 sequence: CASSLHPGHLAKNIQYF. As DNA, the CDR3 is TGTGCCAGCAGCTTACATCCCGGACACTTAGCCAAAAACATTCAGTACTTC.

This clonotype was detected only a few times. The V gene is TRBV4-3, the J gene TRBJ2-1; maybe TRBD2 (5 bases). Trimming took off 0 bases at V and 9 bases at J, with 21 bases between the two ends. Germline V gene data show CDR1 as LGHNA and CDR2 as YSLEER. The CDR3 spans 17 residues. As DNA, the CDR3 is TGCGCCAGCAGCCAAGAAGGCGGTGGAGGCCCCTTCATTGAGCAGTTCTTC. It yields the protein CASSQEGGGGPFIEQFF.

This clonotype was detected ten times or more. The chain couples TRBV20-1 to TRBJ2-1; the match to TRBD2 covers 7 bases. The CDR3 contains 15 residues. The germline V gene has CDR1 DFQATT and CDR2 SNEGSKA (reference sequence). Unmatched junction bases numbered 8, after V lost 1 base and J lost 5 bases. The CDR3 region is CSARALALADNEQFF. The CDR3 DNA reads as TGCAGTGCTAGAGCTCTTGCGCTAGCGGACAATGAGCAGTTCTTC.